This TCR beta chain was recorded in a study of shared clonotypes between healthy human individuals. Germline CDR1 reads LNHDA; CDR2 reads SQIVND (reference sequence). Trimming stripped 6 bases from V and 10 bases from J, with 13 bases between. The length of the CDR3 is 11 residues. Researchers ran the assay at a deep level. Sorted-subset replicate PCR reactions contained roughly 210 ng DNA, corresponding to some 29,000 T cell genomes. This table comes from immunoSEQ multiplex PCR, and its TCRdb copy is limited to in-frame clones, with some not included. The table shows approximately 180,000 clones, with over 80% occurring only once. Study-wide points: Clonotype sharing levels among donors were expected to vary with sequencing depth.

Notes on this clone: The antigen remains unidentified.

The rearrangement links TRBV19 to TRBJ2-7; D not certain. This clonotype was sampled from a woman between 25 and 40 years old in good health. The sequencing input was naive CD4+ T cells sorted from blood. This sample's subset: CD45RA+ positively selected. CDR3 in amino acids: CASRDYGAQYF. The DNA for the CDR3 is TGTGCCAGTAGGGATTACGGAGCTCAGTACTTC.